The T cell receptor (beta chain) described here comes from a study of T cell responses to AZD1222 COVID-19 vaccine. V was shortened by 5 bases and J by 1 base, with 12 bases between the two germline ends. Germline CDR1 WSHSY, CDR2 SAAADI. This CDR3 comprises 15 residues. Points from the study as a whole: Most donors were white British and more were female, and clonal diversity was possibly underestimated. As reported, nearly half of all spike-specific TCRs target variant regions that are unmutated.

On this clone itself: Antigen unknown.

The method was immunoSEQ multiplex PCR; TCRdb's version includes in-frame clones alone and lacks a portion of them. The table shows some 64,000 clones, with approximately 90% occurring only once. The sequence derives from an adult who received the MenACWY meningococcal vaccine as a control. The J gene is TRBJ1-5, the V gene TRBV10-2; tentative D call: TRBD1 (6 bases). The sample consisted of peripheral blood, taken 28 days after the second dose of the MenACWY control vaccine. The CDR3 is CASSISGGSNQPQHF. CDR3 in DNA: TGCGCCAGCAGTATCTCGGGGGGCAGCAATCAGCCCCAGCATTTT.